Each of the 25 T cell receptor beta chains below was sequenced from the same sample in a study of long-term antiretroviral therapy in people with HIV. The libraries were made with immunoSEQ v3.0 at survey level. The method was immunoSEQ multiplex PCR; TCRdb's version includes in-frame clones alone and lacks a portion of them. The sample has approximately 26,000 clones, 85% seen once. Sequencing was performed on unsorted PBMCs, taken 2.3 years after starting antiretroviral therapy. The receptors were sampled from a man aged 40-49 years with HIV.

The chain links TRBV11-3 to TRBJ2-3; D tentatively reads TRBD1 or TRBD2 (5 bases each). Germline V gene sequence: CDR1 SGHNT, CDR2 YENEEA. Trimming cost V 5 bases and J 0 bases, with 12 bases left between them. The CDR3 runs to 15 residues. The CDR3 nucleotides are TGTGCCAGCAGCCCTGGGACCTTGAGCACAGATACGCAGTATTTT. Translation: CASSPGTLSTDTQYF.

V and J are TRBV27 and TRBJ2-3; D remains unclear. Germline assignment: CDR1 MNHEY and CDR2 SMNVEV (reference sequence). Trimming shortened V by 5 bases and J by 7 bases, and 13 bases separated the two germline ends. The CDR3 totals 13 residues. DNA for the CDR3: TGTGCCAGCAGTCCAACGACACCGTATACGCAGTATTTT. Translating gives CASSPTTPYTQYF.

The CDR3 DNA follows: TGTGCCAGCAGCTTGGTGGCCACTAATGAAAAACTGTTTTTT. This gives the protein CASSLVATNEKLFF. V usage is TRBV5-6 and J usage is TRBJ1-4; D is unclear. The CDR3 length is 14 residues. Trimming took off 0 bases at V and 2 bases at J, with 5 bases between the two ends. In germline, CDR1 is SGHDT, CDR2 YYEEEE.

The chain carries TRBV5-1 and TRBJ2-7, with D perhaps TRBD1 (6 bases). CDR3 length: 15 residues. Germline V gives CDR1 SGHRS, CDR2 YFSETQ. V gave up 4 bases and J gave up 0 bases, with 14 bases separating them. CDR3 DNA sequence: TGCGCCAGCAGCGGCAGGGGTACCACCTCCTACGAGCAGTACTTC. Protein sequence: CASSGRGTTSYEQYF. The variable domain in full, with the rest retrieved from reference TRBV5-1 and TRBJ2-7, is KAGVTQTPRYLIKTRGQQVTLSCSPISGHRSVSWYQQTPGQGLQFLFEYFSETQRNKGNFPGRFSGRQFSNSRSEMNVSTLELGDSALYLCASSGRGTTSYEQYFGPGTRLTVT.

The chain links TRBV6-6 to TRBJ1-6; no clear D gene. V lost 10 bases and J 8 bases, leaving 15 bases between the germline ends. CDR1 is MNHNY, CDR2 SVGAGI, per germline (reference sequence). The CDR3 is 13 amino acids. The CDR3 loop reads CAIRGSTDSPLHF. The CDR3 DNA reads TGTGCCATCCGTGGGTCTACGGATTCACCCCTCCACTTT.

The chain employs TRBV9 and TRBJ2-7, with D possibly matching TRBD2 (6 bases). Germline CDR1 is SGDLS and CDR2 is YYNGEE. The CDR3 is 15 residues long. Trimming removed 0 bases from V and 0 bases from J, with 10 bases in between. The CDR3 DNA reads as TGTGCCAGCAGCGTAGGTAGCGGAAGCTCCTACGAGCAGTACTTC. It specifies CASSVGSGSSYEQYF.

The chain carries TRBV21-1 and TRBJ1-6. TRBV21-1 constitutes a pseudogene. The CDR3 covers 18 residues. The CDR3 DNA reads TGTGCCAGCAGCAAAGCGCACAGGGAGGGGGTTTATAATTCACCCCTCCACTTT. Translation: CASSKAHREGVYNSPLHF.

The chain couples TRBV5-5 to TRBJ1-5; tentative D call: TRBD1 (5 bases). The CDR3 loop spans 14 amino acids. Germline V lookup: CDR1 SGHKS, CDR2 YYEKEE (reference sequence). V shed 1 base and J shed 9 bases, with 14 bases lying between them. The CDR3 sequence: CASSLSGPPRPQHF. CDR3 sequence (DNA): TGTGCCAGCAGCTTGTCAGGGCCCCCTCGGCCCCAGCATTTT.

The chain joins TRBV7-2 to TRBJ2-3, with D unclear. The CDR3 covers 14 residues. CDR1 and CDR2 from the germline V gene are SGHTA and FQGNSA. Trimming stripped 1 base from V and 3 bases from J, with 8 bases between. The CDR3 DNA follows: TGTGCCAGCAGCTTAGATCGGGTGACAGATACGCAGTATTTT. It codes for CASSLDRVTDTQYF.

The chain links TRBV4-1 to TRBJ1-5; 9 bases are shared with TRBD1. With 2 bases clipped from V and 5 bases from J, the junction kept 10 bases outside the gene matches. This CDR3 has 17 residues. Germline loops: CDR1 MGHRA, CDR2 YSYEKL. CDR3 bases: TGCGCCAGCAGCCAATCAACGGGACAGGGATCGGATCAGCCCCAGCATTTT. Translated: CASSQSTGQGSDQPQHF.

This chain uses TRBV6-5 with TRBJ2-1; weak D call: TRBD1 (6 bases). V lost 5 bases to trimming and J lost 10 bases, with 12 bases between them. The CDR3 runs to 12 residues. CDR1 is MNHEY and CDR2 is SVGAGI in the germline V gene. The CDR3 is CASSGQKNEQFF. The CDR3 coding sequence is TGTGCCAGCAGTGGACAGAAGAACGAGCAGTTCTTC.

The chain combines TRBV5-1 with TRBJ1-1; D is undetermined. The germline CDR1 and CDR2 sequences are SGHRS and YFSETQ. V was trimmed by 4 bases and J by 0 bases, leaving 13 bases between them. CDR3 length: 15 residues. CDR3 sequence (DNA): TGCGCCAGCAGCCCCCAGGACGGTTTGAACACTGAAGCTTTCTTT. This translates into CASSPQDGLNTEAFF.

This clone was seen more than once but under ten times. The rearrangement links TRBV4-2 to TRBJ1-5, with unresolved D. V was shortened by 0 bases and J by 1 base, with 7 bases between the two germline ends. Germline CDR1 LGHNA, CDR2 YNFKEQ. The CDR3 is 15 residues long. CDR3 sequence (DNA): TGTGCCAGCAGCCAAGATCCCTGGAGCAATCAGCCCCAGCATTTT. This codes for CASSQDPWSNQPQHF.

The chain couples TRBV15 to TRBJ1-5; D is undetermined. Per the germline V gene, CDR1 is LNHNV and CDR2 is YYDKDF (reference sequence). This CDR3 has 15 amino acids. Deletions cut 0 bases from V and 4 bases from J, with 10 bases between. This chain's CDR3 is CATSRDRQLNQPQHF. The CDR3 DNA follows: TGTGCCACCAGCAGAGATAGGCAGCTAAATCAGCCCCAGCATTTT.

CDR3 amino acids: CASVGPTSGGDRLPNTEAFF. In DNA, the CDR3 is TGTGCCAGCGTCGGACCTACTTCAGGGGGAGATAGACTTCCGAACACTGAAGCTTTCTTT. This sequence joins TRBV2 and TRBJ1-1; 7 positions match TRBD1. CDR1 and CDR2 from the germline V gene are SNHLY and FYNNEI. The CDR3 loop spans 20 amino acids. J was trimmed by 1 base and V by 8 bases; bases with no gene match: 25.

This sequence joins TRBV6-5 and TRBJ2-7; D tentatively reads TRBD1 or TRBD2 (5 bases each). The germline CDR1 and CDR2 sequences are MNHEY and SVGAGI. The CDR3 has 13 amino acids. V shed 6 bases and J shed 7 bases, with 16 bases lying between them. CDR3 in DNA: TGTGCCAGCAGCCGACTATCGACAGAGGAGCAGTACTTC. This encodes CASSRLSTEEQYF.

V usage is TRBV6-5 and J usage is TRBJ2-7; no definite D call. Germline-derived CDR1 and CDR2 are MNHEY and SVGAGI. Trimming stripped 2 bases from V and 7 bases from J, with 6 bases between. The CDR3 is 11 amino acids. The chain's CDR3 is CASSYGREQYF. As DNA, the CDR3 is TGTGCCAGCAGTTACGGCCGGGAGCAGTACTTC.

The chain uses TRBV7-8 and TRBJ2-7, with D perhaps matching TRBD1 (5 bases). Germline values: CDR1 SGHVS, CDR2 FQNEAQ. The CDR3 has 15 amino acids. Deletions cut 3 bases from V and 2 bases from J, with 14 bases between. The CDR3 loop reads CASSFGASHAYEQYF. Written as DNA, the CDR3 is TGTGCCAGCAGCTTTGGGGCGTCTCATGCCTACGAGCAGTACTTC.

The chain uses TRBV7-6 and TRBJ2-7; 10 bases map to TRBD1. The CDR3 sequence is 14 residues long. After removal of 5 bases from V and 3 bases from J, the junction contained 4 bases not matched to a gene. Germline V gene sequence: CDR1 SGHVS, CDR2 FNYEAQ. The CDR3 loop reads CASSIGTGVYEQYF. CDR3 bases: TGTGCCAGCAGCATCGGGACAGGGGTCTACGAGCAGTACTTC.

CDR3 sequence: CASSLIGGDNQPQHF. CDR3 coding DNA: TGTGCCAGCAGCTTAATAGGGGGAGACAATCAGCCCCAGCATTTT. The chain recombines TRBV7-3 with TRBJ1-5; a weak D match, TRBD1 (6 bases). Between the trimmed V and J ends, which lost 1 base and 3 bases, there was a span of 10 bases. The CDR3 has 15 residues. In germline, CDR1 is SGHTA, CDR2 FQGTGA.

The chain uses TRBV5-1 and TRBJ2-7; 7 bases line up with TRBD1. V shed 2 bases and J 4 bases; nucleotides not matched to a gene: 6. The CDR3 spans 14 residues. The germline gives CDR1 SGHRS, CDR2 YFSETQ. The chain's CDR3 is CASSFGAGGYEQYF. The CDR3 coding sequence is TGCGCCAGCAGCTTTGGGGCAGGGGGATACGAGCAGTACTTC. Combining the CDR3 with reference TRBV5-1 and TRBJ2-7 gives the whole variable domain KAGVTQTPRYLIKTRGQQVTLSCSPISGHRSVSWYQQTPGQGLQFLFEYFSETQRNKGNFPGRFSGRQFSNSRSEMNVSTLELGDSALYLCASSFGAGGYEQYFGPGTRLTVT.

This rearrangement joins TRBV30 to TRBJ1-1; D not resolved. Germline V lookup: CDR1 GTSNPN, CDR2 SVGIG (reference sequence). CDR3 length: 11 amino acids. V lost 4 bases and J lost 6, with 9 bases in between. The CDR3 loop is CAWTVGPEAFF. CDR3 nucleotide sequence: TGTGCCTGGACTGTCGGGCCTGAAGCTTTCTTT.

In DNA form, the CDR3 reads TGTGCCAGCAGCCCGACTAGCGGGGATTACAATGAGCAGTTCTTC. Its translation is CASSPTSGDYNEQFF. The chain carries TRBV6-5 and TRBJ2-1; 11 positions agree with TRBD2. V shed 6 bases and J 4 bases; nucleotides not matched to a gene: 5. Germline V lookup: CDR1 MNHEY, CDR2 SVGAGI. The CDR3 has 15 residues.

J is TRBJ1-4 and V is TRBV4-1, with 10 bases aligning to TRBD1. The CDR3 has 17 residues. Germline values: CDR1 MGHRA, CDR2 YSYEKL. Losses at the gene ends were 1 base for V and 5 bases for J; bases not matched to a gene: 7. In DNA form, the CDR3 reads TGCGCCAGCAGCCAAGGACAGGGGGCCTCGAAGAATGAAAAACTGTTTTTT. This gives the protein CASSQGQGASKNEKLFF.

The chain uses TRBV5-1 and TRBJ2-1; the match to TRBD2 covers 7 bases. Germline CDR1 SGHRS, CDR2 YFSETQ. This CDR3 contains 15 residues. The J segment lost 4 bases and the V segment lost 1 base, leaving 5 bases of the junction unmatched. For the CDR3, the DNA is TGCGCCAGCAGCTTGACTAGCGAGGGGTACAATGAGCAGTTCTTC. Translating gives CASSLTSEGYNEQFF. The complete variable domain, with remaining parts taken from reference TRBV5-1 and TRBJ2-1, reads KAGVTQTPRYLIKTRGQQVTLSCSPISGHRSVSWYQQTPGQGLQFLFEYFSETQRNKGNFPGRFSGRQFSNSRSEMNVSTLELGDSALYLCASSLTSEGYNEQFFGPGTRLTVL.